Listed here are 17 T cell receptor beta chains from one sample, sequenced in a study of shared clonotypes between healthy human individuals. Repertoires were generated with immunoSEQ multiplex PCR, while TCRdb's copy carries only in-frame clones and drops some. The sample holds 630,000 or so clones, 95% to 98% seen once. Naive CD8 cells were CD45RO-negative, positively selected for CCR7, excluding terminally differentiated effector memory CD45RA+ cells. Sequencing was done on a sample of naive CD8+ T cells sorted from blood. These receptors were obtained from a young man in good health.

The chain joins TRBV7-7 to TRBJ2-5; D is uncertain. Per the germline V gene, CDR1 is SSHAT and CDR2 is FNYEAQ (reference sequence). Trimming removed 5 bases at V and 2 bases at J, with 18 bases between. CDR3 size: 16 residues. CDR3 sequence (DNA): TGTGCCAGCAGCCCTAACCGGGCCTCGGGTCAAGAGACCCAGTACTTC. This gives the protein CASSPNRASGQETQYF.

The rearrangement joins TRBV11-2 to TRBJ2-1; D assignment may be TRBD1 or TRBD2 (5 bases each). Trimming stripped 5 bases from V and 0 bases from J, with 11 bases between. This CDR3 region has 15 residues. The germline CDR1 and CDR2 sequences are SGHAT and FQNNGV. DNA of the CDR3: TGTGCCAGCAGCCGGGACGCTGGCTCCTACAATGAGCAGTTCTTC. Protein: CASSRDAGSYNEQFF. Together with reference TRBV11-2 and TRBJ2-1, the CDR3 gives the full variable domain: EAGVAQSPRYKIIEKRQSVAFWCNPISGHATLYWYQQILGQGPKLLIQFQNNGVVDDSQLPKDRFSAERLKGVDSTLKIQPAKLEDSAVYLCASSRDAGSYNEQFFGPGTRLTVL.

The gene calls are TRBV7-9 and TRBJ2-7; D not resolved. CDR1 SEHNR and CDR2 FQNEAQ come from the germline V gene (reference sequence). Trimming pared 0 bases from V and 5 bases from J, leaving 8 bases between. The CDR3 extends over 13 amino acids. CDR3 nucleotides: TGTGCCAGCAGCTTAGCGGGGTACAACGAGCAGTACTTC. Protein: CASSLAGYNEQYF. Using reference TRBV7-9 and TRBJ2-7 for the parts outside the CDR3, the full variable domain is DTGVSQNPRHKITKRGQNVTFRCDPISEHNRLYWYRQTLGQGPEFLTYFQNEAQLEKSRLLSDRFSAERPKGSFSTLEIQRTEQGDSAMYLCASSLAGYNEQYFGPGTRLTVT.

V usage is TRBV27 and J usage is TRBJ2-7; 8 nucleotides align to TRBD2. V was pared by 5 bases and J by 4 bases, with 10 bases of the junction left unmatched. This CDR3 is 15 amino acids long. Germline V gives CDR1 MNHEY, CDR2 SMNVEV (reference sequence). CDR3 sequence: CASSLSGGPEYEQYF. For the CDR3, the DNA is TGTGCCAGCAGTCTGTCGGGAGGGCCCGAATACGAGCAGTACTTC.

The gene calls are TRBV6-6 and TRBJ2-7; D unclear. This CDR3 comprises 11 residues. Trimming took 5 bases from V and 5 from J, leaving 7 bases between them. Germline CDR1 MNHNY, CDR2 SVGAGI (reference sequence). The CDR3 coding sequence is TGTGCCAGCAGTCCCAACAACGAGCAGTACTTC. Translation gives CASSPNNEQYF.

The rearrangement links TRBV19 to TRBJ2-1, with a weak D call TRBD2 (6 bases). The germline CDR1 and CDR2 sequences are LNHDA and SQIVND (reference sequence). The CDR3 contains 14 residues. V was cut by 10 bases and J by 0 bases, with 13 bases left in between. CDR3 in amino acids: CATDGTPSYNEQFF. The CDR3 DNA sequence: TGTGCCACCGACGGGACTCCCTCCTACAATGAGCAGTTCTTC.

This chain links TRBV7-9 with TRBJ1-2; TRBD1 matches at 7 bases. The CDR3 is 14 amino acids. J was trimmed by 4 bases and V by 1 base; bases with no gene match: 3. In germline, CDR1 is SEHNR, CDR2 FQNEAQ (reference sequence). In DNA form, the CDR3 reads TGTGCCAGCAGCTTAGGACAGGGTGGCTATGGCTACACCTTC. It codes for CASSLGQGGYGYTF.

The chain links TRBV30 to TRBJ2-2, with D maybe TRBD1 (7 bases). The germline V gene has CDR1 GTSNPN and CDR2 SVGIG (reference sequence). CDR3 length: 15 residues. V shed 5 bases and J shed 2 bases, with 15 bases lying between them. CDR3 nucleotide sequence: TGTGCCTGGGCAGGGCGGGACAGAAACACCGGGGAGCTGTTTTTT. Encoded protein: CAWAGRDRNTGELFF.

The chain couples TRBV7-8 to TRBJ2-7; D not resolved. The CDR3 is 14 amino acids. The germline V gene encodes CDR1 SGHVS and CDR2 FQNEAQ. Trimming removed 3 bases from V and 6 bases from J, with 15 bases in between. CDR3 nucleotide sequence: TGTGCCAGCAGCTTTAGGAACCAAGGGCCCGAGCAGTACTTC. This codes for CASSFRNQGPEQYF.

On this clone: The CDR3 does not end in the conserved phenylalanine or tryptophan, so this is likely a read error. Because the CDR3's place on the DNA is in doubt, the DNA is left out and the CDR3 is given as listed by TCRdb. This sequence joins TRBV21-1 and TRBJ1-2; the D call in the table, TRBD1, was not verified against the DNA. TRBV21-1 is a listed pseudogene. The CDR3 is 9 residues long, ends included. The CDR3 loop reads CASRPGTGK.

The genes are TRBV4-1 and TRBJ2-3; D gene uncertain. V was shortened by 1 base and J by 1 base, with 9 bases between the two germline ends. The germline CDR1 and CDR2 sequences are MGHRA and YSYEKL. The CDR3 is 15 residues long. The CDR3 nucleotides are TGCGCCAGCAGCCAAGTGGAGTCCGGCACAGATACGCAGTATTTT. Protein sequence: CASSQVESGTDTQYF.

The chain is built from TRBV7-8 and TRBJ1-1; the D is unclear. This CDR3 is 11 amino acids long. Germline CDR1 reads SGHVS; CDR2 reads FQNEAQ. Trimming shortened V by 4 bases and J by 8 bases, and 8 bases separated the two germline ends. The chain's CDR3 is CASSSSGEAFF. The CDR3 DNA reads TGTGCCAGCAGCTCATCGGGGGAAGCTTTCTTT.

This sequence joins TRBV10-3 and TRBJ1-3; D not certain. The CDR3 is made up of 13 amino acids. Germline values: CDR1 ENHRY, CDR2 SYGVKD. With 6 bases removed from V and 0 bases from J, the gap between germline ends came to 6 bases. CDR3: CAIRSDSGNTIYF. The DNA for the CDR3 is TGTGCCATCAGATCAGACTCTGGAAACACCATATATTTT.

This chain uses TRBV7-9 with TRBJ2-3; the match to TRBD2 covers 14 bases. The CDR3 is made up of 18 amino acids. Germline trimming cut 2 bases from V and 9 bases from J; bases unmatched to any gene: 13. In germline, CDR1 is SEHNR, CDR2 FQNEAQ (reference sequence). This chain's CDR3 is CASSLRGTSGSLHGTQYF. CDR3 nucleotides: TGTGCCAGCAGCTTAAGGGGGACTAGCGGGAGCCTTCACGGCACGCAGTATTTT.

To note about this clone: The same CDR3 is also encoded by other DNA sequences in this sample. The chain uses TRBV27 and TRBJ2-1; no clear D. The CDR3 is 12 residues long. CDR1 is MNHEY, CDR2 SMNVEV, per germline (reference sequence). V was pared by 4 bases and J by 4 bases, with 5 bases between. Written as DNA, the CDR3 is TGTGCCAGCAGTTCCGGTTACAATGAGCAGTTCTTC. The encoded protein is CASSSGYNEQFF.

The chain is built from TRBV7-9 and TRBJ2-7; D unclear. The CDR3 length is 13 residues. Trimming pared 1 base from V and 5 bases from J, leaving 9 bases between. Germline-derived CDR1 and CDR2 are SEHNR and FQNEAQ (reference sequence). The CDR3 nucleotides are TGTGCCAGCAGCTTAGGATTGCAGAACGAGCAGTACTTC. This sequence encodes CASSLGLQNEQYF.

The chain has TRBV4-1 and TRBJ2-2; 8 bases are shared with TRBD1. CDR3 length: 18 amino acids. V dropped 4 bases and J dropped 5; count of bases not matched to a gene: 15. Germline CDR1 and CDR2: MGHRA and YSYEKL. CDR3 sequence: CASSPMGQALMWTGELFF. CDR3 DNA sequence: TGCGCCAGCAGCCCCATGGGACAGGCTTTGATGTGGACCGGGGAGCTGTTTTTT.